This is a list of T cell receptor beta chains from one sample in a study of shared clonotypes between healthy human individuals. Generated by immunoSEQ multiplex PCR, the TCRdb table keeps only in-frame clones and is missing some. The repertoire holds about 2.1 million clones, with roughly 93% as singletons. Sequencing was done on a sample of naive CD8+ T cells from PBMCs. Every receptor here comes from a man aged 18 to 29 in good health. Some clones in this sample may be carry-over from other donors' samples. Each CDR3 is given with its conserved first and last residue. Each record gives: V gene, clone size, CDR3 length, D gene, J gene, CDR3 DNA, CDR3 protein. A D gene is named only where the DNA matches it firmly. The size of a clone is reported for some rows only, either as once, few or many, or as a class for expanded clones.

>TRBV5-1|few|15|TRBD2|TRBJ2-2
TGCGCCAGCAGCTTTTCTAGCGGGAGGGCCGGGGAGCTGTTTTTT
CASSFSSGRAGELFF
>TRBV23-1|-|18|-|TRBJ2-1
TGCGCCAGCAGTCTAACAGGGGGGGTGGACGCTCCCTACAATGAGCAGTTCTTC
CASSLTGGVDAPYNEQFF
>TRBV30|few|14|-|TRBJ1-1
TGTGCCTGGAGTGAACAGGTCCCTAACACTGAAGCTTTCTTT
CAWSEQVPNTEAFF
>TRBV9|-|15|-|TRBJ2-5
TGTGCCAGCAGCGTAGGTGGACAGCCCCAAGAGACCCAGTACTTC
CASSVGGQPQETQYF
>TRBV10-2|-|15|TRBD1|TRBJ2-7
TGCGCCAGCAGTGAGCCCAGGGGGCGCAGATACGAGCAGTACTTC
CASSEPRGRRYEQYF
>TRBV29-1|-|13|-|TRBJ2-1
TGCAGCGTTGAGGAGTTTTCCTACAATGAGCAGTTCTTC
CSVEEFSYNEQFF
>TRBV6-5|-|14|-|TRBJ1-1
TGTGCCAGCAGCCCCCTTGGGGTGGGCACTGAAGCTTTCTTT
CASSPLGVGTEAFF
>TRBV19|-|14|-|TRBJ2-1
TGTGCCAGTAGTATGGCCGGAACCTACAATGAGCAGTTCTTC
CASSMAGTYNEQFF
>TRBV7-9|-|15|-|TRBJ2-5
TGTGCCAGCAGCCCCCGGGCTCCCCTCCAAGAGACCCAGTACTTC
CASSPRAPLQETQYF
>TRBV28|-|14|TRBD2|TRBJ2-1
TGTGCCAGCAAGGACCCGGGACTAGCGGGACAGCAGTTCTTC
CASKDPGLAGQQFF
>TRBV28|-|19|TRBD1|TRBJ2-3
TGTGCCAGCAGTTCCCCCCGGGGACAGGGACATATCCCGGCAGATACGCAGTATTTT
CASSSPRGQGHIPADTQYF
>TRBV18|-|15|-|TRBJ1-1
TGTGCCAGCTCACTGAGTCGGGGGTTCAACACTGAAGCTTTCTTT
CASSLSRGFNTEAFF
>TRBV7-9|-|16|-|TRBJ2-1
TGTGCCAGCAGCCAGATACAGAGGACCATGTACAATGAGCAGTTCTTC
CASSQIQRTMYNEQFF
>TRBV7-2|-|13|TRBD2|TRBJ2-7
TGTGCCAGCAGCCAGCGGGGGGCCTACGAGCAGTACTTC
CASSQRGAYEQYF
>TRBV6-1|few|12|-|TRBJ2-5
TGTGCCATGTCCGGACTGGGAGAGACCCAGTACTTC
CAMSGLGETQYF
>TRBV9|-|15|-|TRBJ1-3
TGTGCCAGCAGCCTCTTTGGGGGGCCAGGAAACACCATATATTTT
CASSLFGGPGNTIYF
>TRBV29-1|-|16|TRBD1|TRBJ2-7
TGCAGCGTTGAAGATCTTGTTCCAGGGGGCAGGTACGAGCAGTACTTC
CSVEDLVPGGRYEQYF
>TRBV21-1|few|13|-|TRBJ1-1
TGTGCCAGCAGCTTACGGTCTTACACTGAAGCTTTCTTT
CASSLRSYTEAFF
>TRBV5-6|once|14|TRBD2|TRBJ2-7
TGTGCCAGCAGCTTGGGCGGGAGGGTTGGCGAGCAGTACTTC
CASSLGGRVGEQYF
>TRBV27|-|16|TRBD2|TRBJ2-3
TGTGCCAGCAGTGGGATAAAGGGAGGGAGCACAGATACGCAGTATTTT
CASSGIKGGSTDTQYF
>TRBV5-1|-|17|TRBD1|TRBJ2-4
TGCGCCAGCAGCACCAATCGACAGGGGGCTTCCAAAAACATTCAGTACTTC
CASSTNRQGASKNIQYF
>TRBV4-2|-|15|-|TRBJ2-2
TGTGCCAGCAGCCACAGTGGCGGGAACACCGGGGAGCTGTTTTTT
CASSHSGGNTGELFF
>TRBV20-1|-|11|-|TRBJ2-1
TGCAGTGCTATTAGCTGGAATGAGCAGTTCTTC
CSAISWNEQFF
>TRBV5-6|once|16|-|TRBJ1-2
TGTGCCAGCAGCTTGGCCACCCGGGACTTAAACTATGGCTACACCTTC
CASSLATRDLNYGYTF
>TRBV30|-|15|TRBD1|TRBJ2-7
TGTGCCTGGGACAGGGGGCTCGCTATCGCCTACGAGCAGTACTTC
CAWDRGLAIAYEQYF
>TRBV27|-|14|TRBD1|TRBJ2-1
TGTGCCAGCAGTCAGGGACAGGGCTACAATGAGCAGTTCTTC
CASSQGQGYNEQFF
>TRBV4-1|-|15|-|TRBJ2-7
TGCGCCAGCAGCCAAGGGAGTAGCAGTACTTACGAGCAGTACTTC
CASSQGSSSTYEQYF
>TRBV21-1|-|16|-|TRBJ2-7
TGTGCCAGCAGCAAAGTGGCAGGAGACAGGGCATCCGAGCAGTACTTC
CASSKVAGDRASEQYF
>TRBV15|-|15|TRBD2|TRBJ2-7
TGTGCCACCAGCAGTGGGTCTAGCGGGATCTACGAGCAGTACTTC
CATSSGSSGIYEQYF
>TRBV18|-|15|TRBD1|TRBJ2-3
TGTGCCAGCTCCCCGGGACAGACTCTGACAGATACGCAGTATTTT
CASSPGQTLTDTQYF
>TRBV29-1|-|11|-|TRBJ2-2
TGCAGCGTTTCTAGCGCCGGGGAGCTGTTTTTT
CSVSSAGELFF
>TRBV9|-|14|-|TRBJ2-3
TGTGCCAGCAGCGTCGGGTTGGGCACAGATACGCAGTATTTT
CASSVGLGTDTQYF
>TRBV19|-|14|-|TRBJ1-1
TGTGCCAGTAGTACACCCGGAGGGGGGACTGAAGCTTTCTTT
CASSTPGGGTEAFF
>TRBV19|-|16|-|TRBJ2-6
TGTGCCAGTAGTCGGCGCAGGGCCTTTGGGGCCAACGTCCTGACTTTC
CASSRRRAFGANVLTF
>TRBV15|-|14|-|TRBJ1-4
TGTGCCAGCTCCCAGGGTCAGGGTGGGGAAAAACTGTTTTTT
CASSQGQGGEKLFF
>TRBV6-5|-|13|-|TRBJ1-5
TGTGCCAGCAGGGAACAGGAAAGTCAGCCCCAGCATTTT
CASREQESQPQHF
>TRBV7-2|-|14|TRBD1|TRBJ2-7
TGTGCCAGCAGCTTTGGGACAGGTGCCTACGAGCAGTACTTC
CASSFGTGAYEQYF
>TRBV7-8|-|15|TRBD2|TRBJ2-4
TGTGCCAGCAGCTTAGGTGCGGGAGGGCCTGACATTCAGTACTTC
CASSLGAGGPDIQYF
>TRBV27|-|13|-|TRBJ1-5
TGTGCCAGCAGTTTCGCCCGGGGTCAGCCCCAGCATTTT
CASSFARGQPQHF
>TRBV28|-|10|-|TRBJ2-5
TGTGCCAGCCAGCAAGAGACCCAGTACTTC
CASQQETQYF
>TRBV15|-|15|-|TRBJ2-7
TGTGCCACCAGCATGGAAGGGGGTCCCTCCTACGAGCAGTACTTC
CATSMEGGPSYEQYF
>TRBV5-4|-|18|TRBD2|TRBJ2-1
TGTGCCAGCAGCTTGCCGACCTCAATAGCGGGAGGAGGAAATGAGCAGTTCTTC
CASSLPTSIAGGGNEQFF
>TRBV19|-|15|-|TRBJ2-1
TGTGCCAGTGCCGACTCGCGGGGCGGGTACAATGAGCAGTTCTTC
CASADSRGGYNEQFF